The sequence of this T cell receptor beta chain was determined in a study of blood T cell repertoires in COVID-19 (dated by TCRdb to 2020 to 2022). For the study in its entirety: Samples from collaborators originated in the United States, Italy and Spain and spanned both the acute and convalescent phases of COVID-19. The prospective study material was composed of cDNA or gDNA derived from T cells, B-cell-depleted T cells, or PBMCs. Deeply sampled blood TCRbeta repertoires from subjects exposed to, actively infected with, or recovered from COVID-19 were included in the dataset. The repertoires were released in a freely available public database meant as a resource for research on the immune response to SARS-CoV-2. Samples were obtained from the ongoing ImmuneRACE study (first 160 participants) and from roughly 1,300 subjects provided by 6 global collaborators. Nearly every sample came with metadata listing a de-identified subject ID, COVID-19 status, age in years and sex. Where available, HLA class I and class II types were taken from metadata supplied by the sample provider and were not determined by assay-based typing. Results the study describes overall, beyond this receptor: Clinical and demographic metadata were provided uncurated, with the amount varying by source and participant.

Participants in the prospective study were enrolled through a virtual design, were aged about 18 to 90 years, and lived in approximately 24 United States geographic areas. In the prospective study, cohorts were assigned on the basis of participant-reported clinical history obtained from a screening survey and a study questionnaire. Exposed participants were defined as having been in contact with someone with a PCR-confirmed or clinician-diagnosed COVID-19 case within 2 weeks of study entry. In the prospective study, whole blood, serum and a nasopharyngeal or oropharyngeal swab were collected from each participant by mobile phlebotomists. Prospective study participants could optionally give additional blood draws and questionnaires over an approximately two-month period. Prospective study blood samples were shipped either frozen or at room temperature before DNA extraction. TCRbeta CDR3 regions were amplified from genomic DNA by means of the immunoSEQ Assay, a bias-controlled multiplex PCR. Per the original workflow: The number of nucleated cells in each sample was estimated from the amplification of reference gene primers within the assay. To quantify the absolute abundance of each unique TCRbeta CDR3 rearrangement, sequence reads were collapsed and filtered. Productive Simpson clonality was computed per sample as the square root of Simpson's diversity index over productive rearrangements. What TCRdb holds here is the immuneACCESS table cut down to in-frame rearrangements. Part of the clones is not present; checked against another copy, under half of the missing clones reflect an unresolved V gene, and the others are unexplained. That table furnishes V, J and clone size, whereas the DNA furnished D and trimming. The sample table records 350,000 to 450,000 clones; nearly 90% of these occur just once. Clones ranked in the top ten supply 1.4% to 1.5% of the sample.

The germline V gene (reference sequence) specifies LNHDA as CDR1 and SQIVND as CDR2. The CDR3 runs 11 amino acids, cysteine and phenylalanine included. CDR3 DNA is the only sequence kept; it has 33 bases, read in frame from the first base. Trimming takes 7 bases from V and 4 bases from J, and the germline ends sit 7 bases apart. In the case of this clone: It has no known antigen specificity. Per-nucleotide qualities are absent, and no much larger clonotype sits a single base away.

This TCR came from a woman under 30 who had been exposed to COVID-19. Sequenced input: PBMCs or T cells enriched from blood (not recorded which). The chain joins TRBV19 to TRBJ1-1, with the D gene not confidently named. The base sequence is TGTGCCAGTACCCTGAGCACTGAAGCTTTCTTT. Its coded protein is CASTLSTEAFF.